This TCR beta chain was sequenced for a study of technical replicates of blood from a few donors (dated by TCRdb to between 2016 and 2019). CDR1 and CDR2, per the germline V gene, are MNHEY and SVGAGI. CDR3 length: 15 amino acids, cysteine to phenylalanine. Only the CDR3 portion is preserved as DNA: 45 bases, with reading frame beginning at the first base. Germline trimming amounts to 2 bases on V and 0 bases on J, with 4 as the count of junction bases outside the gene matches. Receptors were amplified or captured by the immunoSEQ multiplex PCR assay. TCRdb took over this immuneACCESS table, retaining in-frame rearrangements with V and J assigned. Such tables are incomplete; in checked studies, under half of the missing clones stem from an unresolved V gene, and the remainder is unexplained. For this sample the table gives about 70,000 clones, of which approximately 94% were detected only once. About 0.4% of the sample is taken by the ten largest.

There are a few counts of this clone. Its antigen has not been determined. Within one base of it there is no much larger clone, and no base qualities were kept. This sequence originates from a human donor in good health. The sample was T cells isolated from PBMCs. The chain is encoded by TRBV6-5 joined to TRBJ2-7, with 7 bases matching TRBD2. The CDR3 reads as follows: CASSYEASGSYEQYF. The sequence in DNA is TGTGCCAGCAGTTACGAAGCTAGCGGCTCCTACGAGCAGTACTTC.